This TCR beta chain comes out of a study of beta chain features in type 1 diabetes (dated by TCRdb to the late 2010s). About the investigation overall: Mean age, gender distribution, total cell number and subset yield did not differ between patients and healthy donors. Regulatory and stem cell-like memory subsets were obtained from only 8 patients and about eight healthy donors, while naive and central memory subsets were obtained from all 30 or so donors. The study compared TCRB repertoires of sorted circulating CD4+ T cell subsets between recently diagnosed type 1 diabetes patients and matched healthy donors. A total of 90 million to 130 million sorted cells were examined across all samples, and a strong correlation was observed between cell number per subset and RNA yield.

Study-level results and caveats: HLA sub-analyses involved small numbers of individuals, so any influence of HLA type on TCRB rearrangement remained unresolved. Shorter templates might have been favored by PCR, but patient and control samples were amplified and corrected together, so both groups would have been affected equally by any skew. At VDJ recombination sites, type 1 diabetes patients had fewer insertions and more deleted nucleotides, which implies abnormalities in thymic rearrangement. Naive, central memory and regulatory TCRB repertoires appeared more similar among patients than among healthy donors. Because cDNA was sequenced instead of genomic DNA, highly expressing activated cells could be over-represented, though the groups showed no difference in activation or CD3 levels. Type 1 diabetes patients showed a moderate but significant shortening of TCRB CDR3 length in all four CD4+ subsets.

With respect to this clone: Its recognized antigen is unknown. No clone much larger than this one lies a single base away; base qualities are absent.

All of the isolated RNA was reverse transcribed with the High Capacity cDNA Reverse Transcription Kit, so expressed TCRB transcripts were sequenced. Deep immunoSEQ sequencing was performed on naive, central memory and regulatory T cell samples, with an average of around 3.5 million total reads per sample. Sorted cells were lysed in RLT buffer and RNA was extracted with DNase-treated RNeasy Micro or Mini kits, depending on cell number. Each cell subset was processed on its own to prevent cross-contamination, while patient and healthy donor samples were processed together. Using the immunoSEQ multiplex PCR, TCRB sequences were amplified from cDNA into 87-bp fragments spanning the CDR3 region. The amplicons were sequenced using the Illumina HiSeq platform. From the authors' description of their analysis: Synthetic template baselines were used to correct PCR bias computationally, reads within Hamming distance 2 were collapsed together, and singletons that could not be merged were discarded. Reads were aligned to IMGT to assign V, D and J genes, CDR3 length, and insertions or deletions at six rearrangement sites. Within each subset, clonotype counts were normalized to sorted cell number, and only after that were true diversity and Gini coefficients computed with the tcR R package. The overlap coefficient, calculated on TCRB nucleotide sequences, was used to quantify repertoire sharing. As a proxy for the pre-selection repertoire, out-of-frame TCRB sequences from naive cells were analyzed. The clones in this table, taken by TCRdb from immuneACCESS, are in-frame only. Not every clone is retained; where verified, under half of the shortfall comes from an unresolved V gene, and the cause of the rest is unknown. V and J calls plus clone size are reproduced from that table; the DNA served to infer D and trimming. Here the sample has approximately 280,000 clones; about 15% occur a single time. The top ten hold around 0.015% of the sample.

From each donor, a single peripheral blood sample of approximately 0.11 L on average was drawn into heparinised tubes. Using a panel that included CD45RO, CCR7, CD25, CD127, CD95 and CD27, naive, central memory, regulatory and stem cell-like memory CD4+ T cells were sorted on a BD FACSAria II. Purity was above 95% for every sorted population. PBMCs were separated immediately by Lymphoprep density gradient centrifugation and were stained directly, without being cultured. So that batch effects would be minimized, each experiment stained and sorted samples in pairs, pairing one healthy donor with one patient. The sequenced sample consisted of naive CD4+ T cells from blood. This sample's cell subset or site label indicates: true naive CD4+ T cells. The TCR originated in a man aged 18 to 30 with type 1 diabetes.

The CDR3 reads as follows: CASSTKTGSASTDTQYF. The bases are TGTGCCAGCAGCACGAAGACAGGGAGTGCGAGCACAGATACGCAGTATTTT. The chain is assembled from TRBV5-4 and TRBJ2-3, and 7 bases in between align with TRBD1. CDR3 length: 17 amino acids, cysteine to phenylalanine. Here the CDR3 DNA is all that survives: 51 bases in frame from base 1. Based on the germline V gene (reference sequence), the CDR1 and CDR2 sequences are SGHNT and YYREEE. The germline V end is reduced by 4 bases and the J end by 0 bases; junction bases left unmatched: 11.